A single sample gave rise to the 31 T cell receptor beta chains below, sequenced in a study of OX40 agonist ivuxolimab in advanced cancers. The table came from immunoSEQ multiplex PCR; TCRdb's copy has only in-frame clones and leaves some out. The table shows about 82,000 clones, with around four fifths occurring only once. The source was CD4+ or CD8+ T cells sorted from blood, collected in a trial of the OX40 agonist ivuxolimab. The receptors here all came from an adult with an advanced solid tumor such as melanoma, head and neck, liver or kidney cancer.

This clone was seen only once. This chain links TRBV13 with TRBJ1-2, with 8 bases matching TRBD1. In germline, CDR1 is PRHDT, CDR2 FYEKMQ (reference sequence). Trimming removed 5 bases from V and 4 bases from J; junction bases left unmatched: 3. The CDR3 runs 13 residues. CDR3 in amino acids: CASSGTGGYGYTF. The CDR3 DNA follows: TGTGCCAGCAGCGGAACAGGGGGCTATGGCTACACCTTC.

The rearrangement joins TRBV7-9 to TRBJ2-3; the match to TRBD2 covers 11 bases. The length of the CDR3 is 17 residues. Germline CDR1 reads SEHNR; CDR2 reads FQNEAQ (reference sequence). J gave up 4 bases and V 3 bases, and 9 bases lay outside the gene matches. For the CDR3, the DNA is TGTGCCAGCAGCTTTGTGCTAGCGGGGGGAACGGCAGATACGCAGTATTTT. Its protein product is CASSFVLAGGTADTQYF.

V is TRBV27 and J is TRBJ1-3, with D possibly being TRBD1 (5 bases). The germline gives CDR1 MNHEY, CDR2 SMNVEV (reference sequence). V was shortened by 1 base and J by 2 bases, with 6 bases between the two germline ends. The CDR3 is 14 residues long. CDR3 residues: CASSLLGAGNTIYF. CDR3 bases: TGTGCCAGCAGTTTATTAGGGGCTGGAAACACCATATATTTT.

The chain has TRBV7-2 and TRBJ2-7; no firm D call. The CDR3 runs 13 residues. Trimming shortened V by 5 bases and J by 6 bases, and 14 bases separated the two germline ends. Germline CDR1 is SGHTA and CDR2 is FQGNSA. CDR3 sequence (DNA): TGTGCCAGCAGCCCCCGGCCGAGCTCCGAGCAGTACTTC. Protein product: CASSPRPSSEQYF.

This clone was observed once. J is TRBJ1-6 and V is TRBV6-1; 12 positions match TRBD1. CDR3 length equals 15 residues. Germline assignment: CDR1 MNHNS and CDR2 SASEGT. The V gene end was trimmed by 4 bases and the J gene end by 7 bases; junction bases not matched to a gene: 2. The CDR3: CASSAGTGGNSPLHF. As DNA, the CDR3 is TGTGCCAGCAGTGCCGGGACAGGGGGCAATTCACCCCTCCACTTT.

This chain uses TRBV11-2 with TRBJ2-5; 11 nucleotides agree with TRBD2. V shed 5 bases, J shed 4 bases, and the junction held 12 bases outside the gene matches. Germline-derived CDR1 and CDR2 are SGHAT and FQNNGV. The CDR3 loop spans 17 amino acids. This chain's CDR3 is CASSPLAGGREGETQYF. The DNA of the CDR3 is TGTGCCAGCAGCCCTCTAGCGGGGGGCCGGGAAGGAGAGACCCAGTACTTC.

In DNA, the CDR3 is TGTGCCAGTAGTATGGGTGGATCGGGCCGCAACTATGGCTACACCTTC. It is translated as CASSMGGSGRNYGYTF. V usage is TRBV19 and J usage is TRBJ1-2; no clear D. The CDR3 is 16 residues long. The germline V gene has CDR1 LNHDA and CDR2 SQIVND (reference sequence). V lost 3 bases and J lost 2, with 16 bases in between. Full variable domain (rest looked up from reference TRBV19 and TRBJ1-2): DGGITQSPKYLFRKEGQNVTLSCEQNLNHDAMYWYRQDPGQGLRLIYYSQIVNDFQKGDIAEGYSVSREKKESFPLTVTSAQKNPTAFYLCASSMGGSGRNYGYTFGSGTRLTVV.

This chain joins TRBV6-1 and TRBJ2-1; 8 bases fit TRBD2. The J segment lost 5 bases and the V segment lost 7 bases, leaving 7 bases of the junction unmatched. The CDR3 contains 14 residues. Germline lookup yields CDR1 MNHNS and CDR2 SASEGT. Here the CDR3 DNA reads TGTGCCAGCACTCTTGGCGGGGGGAACAATGAGCAGTTCTTC. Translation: CASTLGGGNNEQFF.

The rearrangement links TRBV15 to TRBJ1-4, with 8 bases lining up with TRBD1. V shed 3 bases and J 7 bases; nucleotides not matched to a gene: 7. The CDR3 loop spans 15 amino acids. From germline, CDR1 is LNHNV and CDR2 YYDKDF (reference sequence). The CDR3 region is CATSSLDRVGEKLFF. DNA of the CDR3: TGTGCCACCAGCAGCTTGGACAGGGTCGGTGAAAAACTGTTTTTT.

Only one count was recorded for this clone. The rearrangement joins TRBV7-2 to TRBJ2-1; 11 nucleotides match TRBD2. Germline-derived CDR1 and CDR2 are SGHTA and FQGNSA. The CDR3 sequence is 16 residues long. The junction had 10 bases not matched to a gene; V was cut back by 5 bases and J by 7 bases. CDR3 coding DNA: TGTGCCAGCAGCGTAGGTAGCGGGGGGGCGGGAAATGAGCAGTTCTTC. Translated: CASSVGSGGAGNEQFF. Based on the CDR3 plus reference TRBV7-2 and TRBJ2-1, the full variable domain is GAGVSQSPSNKVTEKGKDVELRCDPISGHTALYWYRQSLGQGLEFLIYFQGNSAPDKSGLPSDRFSAERTGGSVSTLTIQRTQQEDSAVYLCASSVGSGGAGNEQFFGPGTRLTVL.

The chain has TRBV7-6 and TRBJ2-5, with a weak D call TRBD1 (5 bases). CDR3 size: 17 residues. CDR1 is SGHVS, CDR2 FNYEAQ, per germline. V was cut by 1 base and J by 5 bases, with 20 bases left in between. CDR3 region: CASSLVFRGGPGETQYF. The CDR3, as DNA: TGTGCCAGCAGCTTAGTTTTTAGGGGCGGCCCGGGCGAGACCCAGTACTTC.

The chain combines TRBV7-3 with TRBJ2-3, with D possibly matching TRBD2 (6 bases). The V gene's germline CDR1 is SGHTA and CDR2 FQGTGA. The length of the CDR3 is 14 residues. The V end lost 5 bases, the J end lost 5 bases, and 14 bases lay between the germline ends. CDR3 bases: TGTGCCAGCAGCCCCGGGACTCGCGGAGATACGCAGTATTTT. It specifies CASSPGTRGDTQYF.

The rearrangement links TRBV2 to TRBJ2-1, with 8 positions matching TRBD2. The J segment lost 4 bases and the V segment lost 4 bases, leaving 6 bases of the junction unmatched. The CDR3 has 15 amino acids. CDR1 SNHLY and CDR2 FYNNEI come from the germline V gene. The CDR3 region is CASSGGASGYNEQFF. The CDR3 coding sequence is TGTGCCAGCAGTGGGGGAGCTAGCGGGTACAATGAGCAGTTCTTC.

CDR3 sequence: CASSLSRQGTYGYTF. CDR3 DNA sequence: TGTGCCAGTAGTCTTTCACGACAGGGGACCTATGGCTACACCTTC. The rearrangement uses TRBV19 and TRBJ1-2; TRBD1 matches at 8 bases. The CDR3 has 15 amino acids. Germline CDR1 is LNHDA and CDR2 is SQIVND (reference sequence). V shed 5 bases and J 4 bases; nucleotides not matched to a gene: 9.

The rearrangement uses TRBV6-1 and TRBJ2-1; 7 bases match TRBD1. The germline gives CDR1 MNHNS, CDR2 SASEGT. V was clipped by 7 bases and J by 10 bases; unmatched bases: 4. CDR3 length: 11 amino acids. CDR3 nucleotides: TGTGCCAGCATTAGGGGACAGGAGCAGTTCTTC. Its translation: CASIRGQEQFF.

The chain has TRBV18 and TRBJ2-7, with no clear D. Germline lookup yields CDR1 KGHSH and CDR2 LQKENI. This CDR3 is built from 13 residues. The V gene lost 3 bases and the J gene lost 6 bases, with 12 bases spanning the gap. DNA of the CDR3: TGTGCCAGCTCACCCGATACACGAGGCGAGCAGTACTTC. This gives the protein CASSPDTRGEQYF.

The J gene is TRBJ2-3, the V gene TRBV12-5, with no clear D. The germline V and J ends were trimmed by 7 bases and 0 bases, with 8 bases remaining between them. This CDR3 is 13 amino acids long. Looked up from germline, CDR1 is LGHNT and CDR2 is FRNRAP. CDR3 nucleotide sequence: TGTGCTAGTGAGAGCGCCAGCACAGATACGCAGTATTTT. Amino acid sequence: CASESASTDTQYF.

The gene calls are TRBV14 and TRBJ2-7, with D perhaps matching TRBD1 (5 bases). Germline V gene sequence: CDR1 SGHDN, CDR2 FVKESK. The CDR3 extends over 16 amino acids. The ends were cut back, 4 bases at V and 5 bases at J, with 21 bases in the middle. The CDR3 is CASSRLVRGEEDEQYF. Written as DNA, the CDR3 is TGTGCCAGCAGCCGCCTGGTAAGGGGCGAAGAGGACGAGCAGTACTTC.

The CDR3 DNA follows: TGTGCCAGCGGCCGGTTGGGACTAGCGAGCGATACGCAGTATTTT. Encoded protein: CASGRLGLASDTQYF. The rearrangement links TRBV6-6 to TRBJ2-3; TRBD2 agrees at 10 bases. CDR3 length: 15 residues. V trimming: 8 bases; J trimming: 6 bases; junction bases outside the gene matches: 11. Germline lookup yields CDR1 MNHNY and CDR2 SVGAGI (reference sequence).

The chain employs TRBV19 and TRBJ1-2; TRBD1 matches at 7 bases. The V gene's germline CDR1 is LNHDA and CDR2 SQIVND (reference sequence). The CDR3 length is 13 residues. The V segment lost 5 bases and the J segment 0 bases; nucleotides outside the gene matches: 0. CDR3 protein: CASSGTANYGYTF. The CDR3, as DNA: TGTGCCAGTAGTGGGACAGCTAACTATGGCTACACCTTC. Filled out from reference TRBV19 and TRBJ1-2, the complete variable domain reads DGGITQSPKYLFRKEGQNVTLSCEQNLNHDAMYWYRQDPGQGLRLIYYSQIVNDFQKGDIAEGYSVSREKKESFPLTVTSAQKNPTAFYLCASSGTANYGYTFGSGTRLTVV.

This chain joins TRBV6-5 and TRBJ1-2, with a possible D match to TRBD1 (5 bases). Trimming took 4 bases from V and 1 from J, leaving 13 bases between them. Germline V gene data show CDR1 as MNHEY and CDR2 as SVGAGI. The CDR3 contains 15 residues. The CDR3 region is CASSLRTPINYGYTF. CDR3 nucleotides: TGTGCCAGCAGTTTACGGACACCAATTAACTATGGCTACACCTTC.

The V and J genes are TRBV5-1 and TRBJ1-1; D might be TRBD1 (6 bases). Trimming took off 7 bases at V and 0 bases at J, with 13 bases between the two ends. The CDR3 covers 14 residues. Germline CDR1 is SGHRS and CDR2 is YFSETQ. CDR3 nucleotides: TGCGCCAGCGCGAGGGGGTCAGTGAACACTGAAGCTTTCTTT. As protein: CASARGSVNTEAFF.

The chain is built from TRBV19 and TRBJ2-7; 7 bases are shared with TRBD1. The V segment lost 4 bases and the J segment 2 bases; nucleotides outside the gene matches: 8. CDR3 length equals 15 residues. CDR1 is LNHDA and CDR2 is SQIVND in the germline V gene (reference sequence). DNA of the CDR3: TGTGCCAGTAGTAGGACAGGCATGAACCCCTACGAGCAGTACTTC. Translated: CASSRTGMNPYEQYF.

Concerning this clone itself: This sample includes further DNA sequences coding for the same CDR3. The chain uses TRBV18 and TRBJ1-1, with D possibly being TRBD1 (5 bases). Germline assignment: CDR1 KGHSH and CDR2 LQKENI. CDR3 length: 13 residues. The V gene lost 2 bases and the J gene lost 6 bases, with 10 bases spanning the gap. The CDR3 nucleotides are TGTGCCAGCTCACCAGCGGGGGGTTCTGAAGCTTTCTTT. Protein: CASSPAGGSEAFF.

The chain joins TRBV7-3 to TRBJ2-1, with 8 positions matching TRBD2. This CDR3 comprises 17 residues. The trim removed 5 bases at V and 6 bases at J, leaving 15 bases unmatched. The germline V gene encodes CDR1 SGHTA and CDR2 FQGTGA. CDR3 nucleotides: TGTGCCAGCAGCCCGGACCTCGCGGGGGGTAGGCGCAATGAGCAGTTCTTC. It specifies CASSPDLAGGRRNEQFF.

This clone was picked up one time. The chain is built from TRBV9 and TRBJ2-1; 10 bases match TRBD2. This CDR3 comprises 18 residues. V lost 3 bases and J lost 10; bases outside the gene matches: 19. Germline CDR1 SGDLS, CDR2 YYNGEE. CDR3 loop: CASSEGARSSGGLGEQFF. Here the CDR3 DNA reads TGTGCCAGCAGCGAAGGGGCCCGGTCTAGCGGGGGACTAGGGGAGCAGTTCTTC.

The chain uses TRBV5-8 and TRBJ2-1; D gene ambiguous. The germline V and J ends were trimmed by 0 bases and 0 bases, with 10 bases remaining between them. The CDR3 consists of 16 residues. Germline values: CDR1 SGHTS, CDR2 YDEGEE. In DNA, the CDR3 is TGTGCCAGCAGCTTGGTGGTCTTGAGCTCCTACAATGAGCAGTTCTTC. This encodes CASSLVVLSSYNEQFF.

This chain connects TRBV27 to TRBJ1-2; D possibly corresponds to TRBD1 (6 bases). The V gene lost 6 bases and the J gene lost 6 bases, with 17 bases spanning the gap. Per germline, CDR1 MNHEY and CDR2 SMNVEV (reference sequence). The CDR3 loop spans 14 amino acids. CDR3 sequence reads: CASRLSRQVNGYTF. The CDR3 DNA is TGTGCCAGCAGGCTCTCCCGACAGGTGAATGGCTACACCTTC.

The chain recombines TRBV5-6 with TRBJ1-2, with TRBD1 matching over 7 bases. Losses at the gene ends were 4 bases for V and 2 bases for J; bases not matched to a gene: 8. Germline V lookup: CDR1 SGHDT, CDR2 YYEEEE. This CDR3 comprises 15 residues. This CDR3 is CASSPGQELNYGYTF. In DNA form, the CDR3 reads TGTGCCAGCAGCCCCGGACAGGAGCTCAACTATGGCTACACCTTC.

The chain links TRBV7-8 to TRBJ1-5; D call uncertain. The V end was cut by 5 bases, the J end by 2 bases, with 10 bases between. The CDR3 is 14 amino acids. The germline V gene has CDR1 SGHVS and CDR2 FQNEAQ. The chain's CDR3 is CASSGSRGNQPQHF. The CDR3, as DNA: TGTGCCAGCAGCGGCAGCAGAGGCAATCAGCCCCAGCATTTT. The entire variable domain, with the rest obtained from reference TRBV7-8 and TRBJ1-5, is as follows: GAGVSQSPRYKVAKRGQDVALRCDPISGHVSLFWYQQALGQGPEFLTYFQNEAQLDKSGLPSDRFFAERPEGSVSTLKIQRTQQEDSAVYLCASSGSRGNQPQHFGDGTRLSIL.

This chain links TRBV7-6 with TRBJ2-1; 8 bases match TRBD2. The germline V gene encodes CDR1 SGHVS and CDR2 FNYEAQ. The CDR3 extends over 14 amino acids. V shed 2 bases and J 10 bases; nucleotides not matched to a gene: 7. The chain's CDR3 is CASSLPGLDLEQFF. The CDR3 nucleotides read TGTGCCAGCAGCTTACCGGGACTAGACCTAGAGCAGTTCTTC.